This T cell receptor (beta chain) was sequenced during a study of PD-L1 blockade in urothelial cancer. Across the whole study: Patients took up atezolizumab around 2014 at 1,200 mg intravenously every 3 weeks.

PCRs each included synthetic TCR analog templates spiked in. Sequenced by immunoSEQ multiplex PCR; TCRdb stores in-frame clones only, minus some. The sample includes 50,000 to 55,000 clones, approximately 77% seen only once; the top ten take approximately 3.3%. This CDR3 comprises 16 residues. The ends lost 4 bases at V and 3 bases at J; junction bases unmatched: 9. Germline V gene lookup returns CDR1 MNHEY and CDR2 SMNVEV (reference sequence). The chain employs TRBV27 and TRBJ2-1; 7 nucleotides agree with TRBD2. This receptor was obtained from a man between 65 and 80 years old with urothelial cancer. The source was PBMCs, collected around atezolizumab (anti-PD-L1) treatment. The CDR3 region is CASSSRAGADYNEQFF. The CDR3 DNA is TGTGCCAGCAGTTCCCGGGCGGGAGCCGACTACAATGAGCAGTTCTTC.